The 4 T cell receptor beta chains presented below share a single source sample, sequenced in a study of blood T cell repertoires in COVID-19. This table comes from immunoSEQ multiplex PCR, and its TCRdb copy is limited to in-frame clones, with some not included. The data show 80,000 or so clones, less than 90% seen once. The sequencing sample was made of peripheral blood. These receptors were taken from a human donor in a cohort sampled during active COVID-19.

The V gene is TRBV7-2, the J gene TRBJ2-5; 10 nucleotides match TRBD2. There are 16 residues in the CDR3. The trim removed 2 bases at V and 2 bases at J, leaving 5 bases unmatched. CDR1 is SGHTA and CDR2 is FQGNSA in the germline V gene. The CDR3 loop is CASSLPSGGGQETQYF. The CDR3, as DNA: TGTGCCAGCAGCTTACCAAGCGGGGGGGGGCAAGAGACCCAGTACTTC.

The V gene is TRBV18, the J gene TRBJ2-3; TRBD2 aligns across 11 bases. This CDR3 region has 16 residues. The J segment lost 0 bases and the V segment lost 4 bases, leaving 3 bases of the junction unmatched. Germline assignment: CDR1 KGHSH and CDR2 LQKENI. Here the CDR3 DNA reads TGTGCCAGCTCACTCACTAGCGGGGGAAGCACAGATACGCAGTATTTT. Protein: CASSLTSGGSTDTQYF.

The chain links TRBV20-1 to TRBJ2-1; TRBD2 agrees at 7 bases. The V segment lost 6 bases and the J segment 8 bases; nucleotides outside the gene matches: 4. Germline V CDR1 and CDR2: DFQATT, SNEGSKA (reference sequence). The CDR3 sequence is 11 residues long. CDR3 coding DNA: TGCAGTGCCCGGACTAGTTATGAGCAGTTCTTC. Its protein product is CSARTSYEQFF.

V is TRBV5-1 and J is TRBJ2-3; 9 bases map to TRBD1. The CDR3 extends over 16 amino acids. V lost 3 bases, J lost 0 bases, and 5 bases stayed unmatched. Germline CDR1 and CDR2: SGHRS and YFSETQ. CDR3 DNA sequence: TGCGCCAGCAGCTCACAGGGGGCCGGGAGCACAGATACGCAGTATTTT. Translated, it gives CASSSQGAGSTDTQYF.